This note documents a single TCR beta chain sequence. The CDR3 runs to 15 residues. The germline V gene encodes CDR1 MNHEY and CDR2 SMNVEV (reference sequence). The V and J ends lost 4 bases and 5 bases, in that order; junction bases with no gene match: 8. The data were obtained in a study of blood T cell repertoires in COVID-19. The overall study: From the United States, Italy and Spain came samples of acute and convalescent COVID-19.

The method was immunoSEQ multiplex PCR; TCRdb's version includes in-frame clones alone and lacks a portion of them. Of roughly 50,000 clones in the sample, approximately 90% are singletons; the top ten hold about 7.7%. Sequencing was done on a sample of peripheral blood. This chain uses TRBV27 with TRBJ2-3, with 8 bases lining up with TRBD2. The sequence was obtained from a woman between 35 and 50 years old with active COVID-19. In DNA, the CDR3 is TGTGCCAGCAGTTCCCCGGGGGGGCCCGGAGATACGCAGTATTTT. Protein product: CASSSPGGPGDTQYF.